This is a list of T cell receptor beta chains from one sample in a study of metastatic and nonmetastatic thyroid tumors. With MiXCR, TCRdb reprocessed the PCR reads. The sample shows approximately 17,000 clones, 25% of them seen only once. Sequencing was carried out using adjacent normal tissue. The receptors were sampled from a female donor with papillary thyroid cancer or a benign thyroid nodule (not recorded which). Some clones in this sample may be carry-over from other donors' samples. Both conserved end residues are part of each CDR3. The D gene is left open where the match is weak. Clone size appears in some rows only: once, few, many, or a class for an expanded clone.

J | size | D | V | CDR3 | DNA
TRBJ2-2 | few | TRBD2 | TRBV12-3/TRBV12-4 | CASSLGLVTGELFF | TGTGCCAGCAGTCTGGGACTAGTCACCGGGGAGCTGTTTTTT
TRBJ1-1 | - | - | TRBV5-1 | CASSLVQMSEAFF | TGCGCCAGCAGCTTGGTGCAGATGAGTGAAGCTTTCTTT
TRBJ1-4 | few | - | TRBV5-5 | CASSLEKLGEKLFF | TGTGCCAGCAGCTTGGAAAAATTGGGAGAAAAACTGTTTTTT
TRBJ2-7 | many | TRBD2 | TRBV28 | CASSWTSGSEQYF | TGTGCCAGCAGTTGGACTAGCGGGAGCGAGCAGTACTTC
TRBJ2-7 | - | TRBD2 | TRBV18 | CASSPPGLAGGEQYF | TGTGCCAGCTCACCACCGGGACTAGCGGGAGGCGAGCAGTACTTC
TRBJ1-6 | many | - | TRBV20-1 | CSARDINRGDSPLHF | TGCAGTGCTAGAGATATAAACAGAGGGGATTCACCCCTCCACTTT
TRBJ2-6 | - | - | TRBV2 | CASRTGSSGANVLTF | TGTGCCAGCAGGACTGGGAGCTCTGGGGCCAACGTCCTGACTTTC
TRBJ1-1 | few | TRBD1 | TRBV20-1 | CSAPTGGRGNTEAFF | TGCAGTGCTCCCACAGGGGGCCGGGGGAACACTGAAGCTTTCTTT
TRBJ1-5 | - | - | TRBV28 | CVSTPGTVLSQHF | TGTGTCAGCACCCCCGGGACCGTCCTGTCCCAGCATTTT
TRBJ1-2 | - | - | TRBV27 | CASRIDRRYGYTF | TGTGCCAGCAGAATAGACAGGCGCTATGGCTACACCTTC
TRBJ2-7 | - | - | TRBV18 | CASSPSGSPSYEQYF | TGTGCCAGCTCACCCTCGGGGTCCCCTTCCTACGAGCAGTACTTC
TRBJ2-3 | - | - | TRBV12-3/TRBV12-4 | CASSPGTTDTQYF | TGTGCCAGCAGTCCCGGGACCACAGATACGCAGTATTTT
TRBJ2-3 | medium-sized | - | TRBV7-8 | CASSSQGQGSTDTQYF | TGTGCCAGCAGCTCCCAAGGCCAGGGGTCCACAGATACGCAGTATTTT
TRBJ2-7 | - | - | TRBV5-1 | CASTSYQSGFPSYEQYF | TGCGCCAGCACCTCCTACCAGTCAGGCTTCCCCTCCTACGAGCAGTACTTC
TRBJ1-5 | - | - | TRBV20-1 | CSARDRRQGNQPQHF | TGCAGTGCTAGAGATAGGCGGCAGGGAAATCAGCCCCAGCATTTT
TRBJ1-5 | - | - | TRBV19 | CASRRLNQPQHF | TGTGCCAGTAGAAGACTCAATCAGCCCCAGCATTTT
TRBJ2-2 | few | TRBD2 | TRBV6-5 | CASSTSGAGTGELFF | TGTGCCAGCAGTACTAGCGGGGCGGGAACCGGGGAGCTGTTTTTT
TRBJ1-5 | - | - | TRBV5-1 | CASSLTGGSNQPQHF | TGCGCCAGCAGCTTGACAGGAGGTAGCAATCAGCCCCAGCATTTT
TRBJ1-6 | few | - | TRBV2 | CASSGRGNSPLHF | TGTGCCAGCAGTGGACGGGGTAATTCACCCCTCCACTTT
TRBJ1-6 | few | - | TRBV6-1 | CASSGGSPYNSPLHF | TGTGCCAGCAGTGGGGGCAGCCCCTATAATTCACCCCTCCACTTT
TRBJ2-5 | - | - | TRBV2 | CASSVLRGETQYF | TGTGCCAGCAGTGTTTTGAGGGGGGAGACCCAGTACTTC
TRBJ1-3 | - | - | TRBV7-9 | CASSLEGTLNTIYF | TGTGCCAGCAGCTTAGAGGGCACTCTGAACACCATATATTTT
TRBJ2-7 | - | TRBD1 | TRBV11-2 | CASSLTGGYEQYF | TGTGCCAGCAGCTTGACAGGGGGTTACGAGCAGTACTTC
TRBJ2-2 | - | TRBD1 | TRBV20-1 | CSAPRQGSNTGELFF | TGCAGTGCGCCTCGACAGGGATCGAACACCGGGGAGCTGTTTTTT
TRBJ2-7 | few | - | TRBV20-1 | CSATRDASYEQYF | TGCAGTGCTACACGGGACGCATCCTACGAGCAGTACTTC
TRBJ2-1 | few | - | TRBV19 | CASSIGVEQFF | TGTGCCAGTAGTATTGGGGTTGAGCAGTTCTTC
TRBJ1-2 | - | TRBD1 | TRBV20-1 | CSATRDRGNYGYTF | TGCAGTGCTACCCGGGACAGGGGGAACTATGGCTACACTTTC
TRBJ2-5 | - | - | TRBV30 | CAWWIFGRQETQYF | TGTGCCTGGTGGATCTTCGGACGGCAAGAGACCCAGTACTTC
TRBJ2-2 | - | - | TRBV5-1 | CASSLPLGYTGELFF | TGCGCCAGCAGCTTACCGCTGGGTTACACCGGGGAGCTGTTTTTT
TRBJ2-2 | few | - | TRBV6-1 | CASSEAGRIKGELFF | TGTGCCAGCAGTGAAGCAGGACGGATTAAGGGGGAGCTGTTTTTT
TRBJ2-3 | few | TRBD2 | TRBV9 | CASSAGLVITDTQYF | TGTGCCAGCAGCGCGGGACTAGTGATCACAGATACGCAGTATTTT
TRBJ2-7 | - | - | TRBV28 | CASSENKWDFEQYF | TGTGCCAGCAGTGAAAACAAATGGGACTTCGAGCAGTACTTC
TRBJ1-1 | - | - | TRBV28 | CASSWETVNTEAFF | TGTGCCAGCAGCTGGGAGACAGTGAACACTGAAGCTTTCTTT
TRBJ2-2 | few | - | TRBV11-3 | CASSPNTGELFF | TGTGCCAGCAGCCCGAACACCGGGGAGCTGTTTTTT
TRBJ2-6 | once | TRBD1 | TRBV20-1 | CSAPGTGGDSGANVLTF | TGCAGTGCTCCTGGGACAGGGGGGGACTCTGGGGCCAACGTCCTGACTTTC
TRBJ1-6 | many | - | TRBV19 | CASRTVYNSPLHF | TGTGCCAGTAGGACAGTCTATAATTCACCCCTCCACTTT
TRBJ2-2 | - | TRBD2 | TRBV12-3/TRBV12-4 | CASSFQAGGYTGELFF | TGTGCCAGCAGTTTCCAAGCGGGGGGTTACACCGGGGAGCTGTTTTTT
TRBJ1-6 | - | TRBD1 | TRBV6-6 | CASSYWTGRNSPLHF | TGTGCCAGCAGTTACTGGACAGGGCGTAATTCACCCCTCCACTTT
TRBJ1-3 | few | TRBD1 | TRBV6-5 | CASSSGTGTTGNTIYF | TGTGCCAGCAGTTCCGGGACAGGGACTACCGGAAACACCATATATTTT
TRBJ2-7 | - | TRBD2 | TRBV6-1 | CASSPGGTSGTYEQYF | TGTGCCAGCAGTCCCGGCGGGACTAGCGGGACCTACGAGCAGTACTTC
TRBJ2-5 | - | - | TRBV28 | CASSLWLEAPYF | TGTGCCAGCAGTTTATGGCTAGAGGCCCCATACTTC
TRBJ2-5 | - | - | TRBV11-2 | CASSLDTETQYF | TGTGCCAGCAGCTTAGATACGGAGACCCAGTACTTC
TRBJ2-7 | - | - | TRBV9 | CASSVEGQSYEQYF | TGTGCCAGCAGCGTAGAGGGGCAGTCCTACGAGCAGTACTTC
TRBJ1-6 | - | - | TRBV19 | CASSYRTQSPLHF | TGTGCCAGTAGTTACAGGACCCAATCACCCCTCCACTTT
TRBJ2-7 | - | - | TRBV13 | CASGWTGDEQYF | TGTGCCAGCGGCTGGACGGGAGACGAGCAGTACTTC
TRBJ2-1 | few | - | TRBV5-1 | CASSELGEQFF | TGCGCCAGCAGCGAGCTCGGGGAACAGTTCTTC
TRBJ1-2 | - | - | TRBV5-1 | CASSLLGNGYTF | TGCGCCAGCAGCTTGTTGGGGAATGGCTACACCTTC
TRBJ1-5 | - | - | TRBV28 | CASSLRDNNQPQHF | TGTGCCAGCAGTTTACGGGACAACAATCAGCCCCAGCATTTT
TRBJ1-5 | few | TRBD1 | TRBV19 | CASTRTGVAQPQHF | TGTGCCAGTACCCGGACAGGGGTAGCTCAGCCCCAGCATTTT
TRBJ1-5 | - | - | TRBV20-1 | CSARDLGSPGQPQHF | TGCAGTGCTAGAGATTTGGGCAGCCCTGGACAGCCCCAGCATTTT
TRBJ1-1 | - | TRBD1 | TRBV6-1 | CASSHDRGISEAFF | TGTGCCAGCAGCCACGACAGGGGGATCTCTGAAGCTTTCTTT
TRBJ2-3 | large | - | TRBV25-1 | CASTRGLSTDTQYF | TGTGCCAGCACCAGAGGACTTAGCACAGATACGCAGTATTTT